The T cell receptor beta chain under discussion was sequenced for a study of T cell changes during pregnancy in multiple sclerosis. Some clones are missing from TCRdb's copy, which holds only in-frame ones; the method was immunoSEQ multiplex PCR. The sample includes about 54,000 clones, about 90% of them seen just once. Losses at the gene ends were 6 bases for V and 3 bases for J; bases not matched to a gene: 5. CDR1 MRHNA and CDR2 SNTAGT come from the germline V gene. This CDR3 is built from 16 residues. The V and J genes are TRBV6-4 and TRBJ2-2; 12 bases are a match to TRBD2. The receptor's source is a female donor with multiple sclerosis, enrolled in a pregnancy study. The specimen was CD4+ T cells from peripheral blood mononuclear cells, collected in the first trimester of pregnancy. The CDR3 bases are TGTGCCAGCAGCCAACTAGCGGGAGGAGACACCGGGGAGCTGTTTTTT. This sequence encodes CASSQLAGGDTGELFF.